This T cell receptor (beta chain) was obtained from a study of T cells in Graves' hyperthyroidism and ophthalmopathy. On the study more broadly: Any treatment followed the collection of peripheral blood at initial diagnosis. Whole-study results and caveats: Most thyroid clonotypes expanded above 0.001 were also detected in blood.

Researchers amplified the TCR beta CDR3 regions from RNA transcripts. HTBI primers were used for first-round RT-PCR of the TCR CDR3. TCRdb passed the multiplex PCR reads through MiXCR, listing each CDR3 protein once. The data show over 400,000 distinct CDR3 sequences, around a fifth seen once. Trimming shortened V by 1 base and J by 7 bases, and 15 bases separated the two germline ends. Looked up from germline, CDR1 is SGHNT and CDR2 is YENEEA. This CDR3 is 15 amino acids long. Thyroid ultrasound and orbital computed tomography, with clinical symptoms and serum thyroxine and TRAb, informed diagnoses. Only a few counts were recorded for this clonotype. The antigen is unknown.

The V and J genes are TRBV11-3 and TRBJ2-3; a weak D match, TRBD2 (6 bases). Sequenced sample: blood. The clonotype comes from a woman in her sixties or seventies with Graves' ophthalmopathy. The CDR3 bases are TGTGCCAGCAGCTTAGGAGGGTGGGAGGTGAATACGCAGTATTTT. Its protein is CASSLGGWEVNTQYF.